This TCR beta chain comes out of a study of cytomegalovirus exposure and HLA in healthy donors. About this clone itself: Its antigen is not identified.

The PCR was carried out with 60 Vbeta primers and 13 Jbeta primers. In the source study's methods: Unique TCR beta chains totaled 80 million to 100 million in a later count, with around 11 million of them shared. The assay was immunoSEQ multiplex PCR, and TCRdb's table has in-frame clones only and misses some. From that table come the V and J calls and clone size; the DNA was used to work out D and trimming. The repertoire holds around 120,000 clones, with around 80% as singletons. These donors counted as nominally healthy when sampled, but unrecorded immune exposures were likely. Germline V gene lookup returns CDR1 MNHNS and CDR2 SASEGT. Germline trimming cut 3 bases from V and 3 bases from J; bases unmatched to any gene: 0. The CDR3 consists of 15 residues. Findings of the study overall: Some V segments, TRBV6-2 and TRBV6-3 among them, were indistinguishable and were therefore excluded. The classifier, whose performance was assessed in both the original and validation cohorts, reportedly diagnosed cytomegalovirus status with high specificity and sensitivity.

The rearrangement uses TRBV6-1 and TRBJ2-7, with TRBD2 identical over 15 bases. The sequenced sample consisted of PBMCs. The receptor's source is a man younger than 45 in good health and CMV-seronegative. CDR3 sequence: CASSEGLAGGYEQYF. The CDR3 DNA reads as TGTGCCAGCAGTGAGGGACTAGCGGGAGGCTACGAGCAGTACTTC.